Shown below are 6 T cell receptor beta chains from a single sample sequenced in a study of shared clonotypes between healthy human individuals. Clones were read by immunoSEQ multiplex PCR, and TCRdb kept only the in-frame ones, dropping some. The sample consists of about 2 million clones, 85% to 95% of them appearing once. The sequenced sample was naive CD4+ T cells sorted from blood. Stated subset: CD45RA+ positively selected. The receptors originated from a man between 18 and 29 years old in good health.

The rearrangement uses TRBV6-6 and TRBJ2-7, with a tentative D call TRBD2 (6 bases). Per germline, CDR1 MNHNY and CDR2 SVGAGI (reference sequence). V lost 6 bases, J lost 6 bases, and 15 bases lay in between. This CDR3 spans 13 amino acids. CDR3 DNA sequence: TGTGCCAGCAGATCCGGGACTTTAGGCGAGCAGTACTTC. Its protein is CASRSGTLGEQYF.

V and J are TRBV6-5 and TRBJ1-2, with no clear D. CDR1 and CDR2 (germline): MNHEY, SVGAGI. Trimming removed 0 bases at V and 8 bases at J, with 10 bases between. The CDR3 extends over 13 amino acids. CDR3 sequence (DNA): TGTGCCAGCAGTTACTCGACTCTCGGCGGCTACACCTTC. This sequence encodes CASSYSTLGGYTF.

The chain combines TRBV28 with TRBJ1-2; tentative D call: TRBD1 (5 bases). This CDR3 is built from 13 residues. V was trimmed by 7 bases and J by 4 bases, leaving 13 bases between them. Germline V lookup: CDR1 MDHEN, CDR2 SYDVKM. CDR3 bases: TGTGCCAGCACCGTCCCGGGGGGCTATGGCTACACCTTC. Its protein is CASTVPGGYGYTF.

This chain connects TRBV5-4 to TRBJ1-4; TRBD1 might be the D (5 bases). Looked up from germline, CDR1 is SGHNT and CDR2 is YYREEE (reference sequence). Trimming removed 4 bases at V and 0 bases at J, with 16 bases between. The CDR3 has 17 residues. CDR3 sequence (DNA): TGTGCCAGCAGCACCCGGAGGGACTATGCAACTAATGAAAAACTGTTTTTT. The encoded protein is CASSTRRDYATNEKLFF.

As to this clone: Compared with germline, one end of the junction differs, possibly owing to a read error. The chain employs TRBV19 and TRBJ2-7; D may be TRBD1 or TRBD2 (5 bases each). The CDR3 runs to 14 residues. Germline CDR1 is LNHDA and CDR2 is SQIVND (reference sequence). CDR3 sequence: CASSVEPGPWEQYF. The CDR3 DNA reads TGTGCCAGTAGTGTAGAACCGGGGCCCTGGGAGCAGTACTTC.

The rearrangement uses TRBV7-2 and TRBJ2-3, with a weak D call TRBD2 (6 bases). The V end lost 3 bases, the J end lost 5 bases, and 18 bases lay between the germline ends. This CDR3 has 16 amino acids. Germline CDR1 is SGHTA and CDR2 is FQGNSA. DNA for the CDR3: TGTGCCAGCAGCTTCGAACTAGCAGGAGTGAGAGATACGCAGTATTTT. This translates into CASSFELAGVRDTQYF.